A selection of T cell receptor beta chains follows, all from one sample in a study of blood T cell repertoires in COVID-19. The assay was immunoSEQ multiplex PCR, and TCRdb's table has in-frame clones only and misses some. Of more than 85,000 clones in the sample, around nine tenths were seen once. The sample was peripheral blood. These receptors all come from a man in his 60s with acute or convalescent COVID-19. CDR3s include the opening cysteine and the closing phenylalanine or tryptophan. Each record gives: V gene, J gene, CDR3 protein.

>TRBV19|TRBJ1-2
CASSVPSTSYGYTF
>TRBV4-3|TRBJ2-2
CASSLDSLNTGELFF
>TRBV29-1|TRBJ1-2
CSVEGRFEGLGYGYTF
>TRBV5-1|TRBJ1-1
CASSLGQGEAFF
>TRBV7-8|TRBJ2-2
CASSLEPRGRANTGELFF
>TRBV29-1|TRBJ2-5
CSVDLPGVSEETQYF
>TRBV21-1|TRBJ2-1
CASSKDRWPSGRNEQFF
>TRBV29-1|TRBJ1-2
CSARGQYGYTF
>TRBV28|TRBJ2-5
CASSPARGFLQETQYF
>TRBV5-5|TRBJ2-7
CASSRTGYSYEQYF
>TRBV2|TRBJ2-1
CASKPSGIYNEQFF